A single TCR beta chain is shown here with its context. Its target is not known. Terminally differentiated effector memory CD45RA+ cells were excluded by CCR7 positive selection of CD45RO-negative cells. This sample was taken from a study of shared clonotypes between healthy human individuals. Study observations and caveats: What limited the represented genetic and exposure-history diversity was the small number of donors. Blood alone was sampled, and tissue repertoires likely differ.

Germline lookup yields CDR1 LNHDA and CDR2 SQIVND (reference sequence). The CDR3 length is 15 residues. V was clipped by 3 bases and J by 6 bases; unmatched bases: 7. TCRdb's copy holds only in-frame clones and misses some; the assay was immunoSEQ multiplex PCR. The data contain some 2,000,000 clones, roughly 95% of them seen just once; the ten biggest clones take up 1% to 1.3%. The V gene is TRBV19, the J gene TRBJ2-7, with 11 bases that match TRBD1. The sequence was obtained from a young man in good health. Sequenced sample: naive CD8+ T cells sorted from blood. The CDR3 sequence: CASSIGQGALSEQYF. CDR3 DNA sequence: TGTGCCAGTAGTATCGGACAGGGGGCTTTATCCGAGCAGTACTTC.